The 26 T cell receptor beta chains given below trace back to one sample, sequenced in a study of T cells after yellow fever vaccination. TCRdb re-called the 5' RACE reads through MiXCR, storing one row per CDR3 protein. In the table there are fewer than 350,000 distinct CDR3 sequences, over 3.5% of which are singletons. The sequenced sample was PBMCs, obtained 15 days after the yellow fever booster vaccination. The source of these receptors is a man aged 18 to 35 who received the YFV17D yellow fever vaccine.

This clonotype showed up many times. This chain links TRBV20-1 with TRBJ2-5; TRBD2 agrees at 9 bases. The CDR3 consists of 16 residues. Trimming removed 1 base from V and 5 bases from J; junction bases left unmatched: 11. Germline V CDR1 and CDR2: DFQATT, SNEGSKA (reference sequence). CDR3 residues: CSARGLGLALRETQYF. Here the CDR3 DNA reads TGCAGTGCTAGAGGTCTCGGACTAGCGCTACGGGAGACCCAGTACTTC.

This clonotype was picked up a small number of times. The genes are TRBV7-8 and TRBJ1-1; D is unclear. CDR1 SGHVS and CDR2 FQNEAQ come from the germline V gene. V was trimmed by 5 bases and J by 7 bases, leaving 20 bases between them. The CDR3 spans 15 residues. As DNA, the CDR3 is TGTGCCAGCAGCCCGGGTCGGCGGCTTGGTTTTGAAGCTTTCTTT. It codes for CASSPGRRLGFEAFF.

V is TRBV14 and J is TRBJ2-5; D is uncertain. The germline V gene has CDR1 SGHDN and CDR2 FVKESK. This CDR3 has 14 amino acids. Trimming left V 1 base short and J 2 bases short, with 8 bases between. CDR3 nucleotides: TGTGCCAGCAGCCAAGTCCGTTTACAAGAGACCCAGTACTTC. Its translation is CASSQVRLQETQYF.

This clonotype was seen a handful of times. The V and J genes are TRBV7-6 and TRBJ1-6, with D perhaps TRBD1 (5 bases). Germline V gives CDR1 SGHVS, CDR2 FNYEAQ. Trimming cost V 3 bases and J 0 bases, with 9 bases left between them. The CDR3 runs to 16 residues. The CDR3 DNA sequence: TGTGCCAGCAGCTTTAGTGGGGGCTCCTATAATTCACCCCTCCACTTT. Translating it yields CASSFSGGSYNSPLHF. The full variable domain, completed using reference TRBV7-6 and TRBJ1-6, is GAGVSQSPRYKVTKRGQDVALRCDPISGHVSLYWYRQALGQGPEFLTYFNYEAQQDKSGLPNDRFSAERPEGSISTLTIQRTEQRDSAMYRCASSFSGGSYNSPLHFGNGTRLTVT.

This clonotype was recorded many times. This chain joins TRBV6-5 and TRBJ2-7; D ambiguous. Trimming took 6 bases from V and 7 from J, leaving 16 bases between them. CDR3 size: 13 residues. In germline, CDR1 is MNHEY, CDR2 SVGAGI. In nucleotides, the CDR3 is TGTGCCAGCAGCCCCCGTTATTCCTTGGAGCAGTACTTC. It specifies CASSPRYSLEQYF.

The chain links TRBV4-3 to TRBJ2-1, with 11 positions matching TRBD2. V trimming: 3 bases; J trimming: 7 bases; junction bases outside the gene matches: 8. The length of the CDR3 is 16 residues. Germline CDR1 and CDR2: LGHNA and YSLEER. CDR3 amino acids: CASSHLSGGARNEQFF. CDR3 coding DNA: TGCGCCAGCAGCCACCTTAGCGGGGGGGCCAGGAATGAGCAGTTCTTC.

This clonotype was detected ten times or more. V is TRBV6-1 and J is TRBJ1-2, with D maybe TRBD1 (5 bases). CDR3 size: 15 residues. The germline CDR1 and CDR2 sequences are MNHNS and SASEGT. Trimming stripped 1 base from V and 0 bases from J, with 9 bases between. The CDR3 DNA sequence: TGTGCCAGCAGTGAAGTGGGGACTTCTAACTATGGCTACACCTTC. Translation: CASSEVGTSNYGYTF.

CDR3 residues: CASSLRQGRGEQYF. CDR3 DNA sequence: TGTGCCAGCAGTTTACGTCAGGGGCGAGGGGAGCAGTACTTC. The rearrangement links TRBV12-3 or TRBV12-4 to TRBJ2-7; D is perhaps TRBD1 (6 bases). This CDR3 is built from 14 residues. V dropped 2 bases and J dropped 7 bases, with 15 bases sitting between them.

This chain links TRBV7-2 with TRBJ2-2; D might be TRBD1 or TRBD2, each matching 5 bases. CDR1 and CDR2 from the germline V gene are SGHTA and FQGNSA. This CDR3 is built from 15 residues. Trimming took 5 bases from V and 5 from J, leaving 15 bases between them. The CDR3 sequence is CASSPNRGRTGELFF. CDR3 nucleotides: TGTGCCAGCAGCCCAAACCGGGGCCGGACCGGGGAGCTGTTTTTT.

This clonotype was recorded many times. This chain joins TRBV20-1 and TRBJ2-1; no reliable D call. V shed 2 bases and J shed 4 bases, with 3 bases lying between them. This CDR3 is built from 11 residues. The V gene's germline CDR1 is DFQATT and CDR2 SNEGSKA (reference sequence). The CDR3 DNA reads TGCAGTGCTAGACAATACAATGAGCAGTTCTTC. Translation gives CSARQYNEQFF.

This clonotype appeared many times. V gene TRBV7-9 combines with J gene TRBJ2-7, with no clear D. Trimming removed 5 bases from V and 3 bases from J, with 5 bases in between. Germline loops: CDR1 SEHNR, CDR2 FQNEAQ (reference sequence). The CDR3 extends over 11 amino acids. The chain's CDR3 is CASSVSYEQYF. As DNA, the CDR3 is TGTGCCAGCAGCGTCAGCTACGAGCAGTACTTC. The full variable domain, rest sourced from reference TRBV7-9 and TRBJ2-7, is DTGVSQNPRHKITKRGQNVTFRCDPISEHNRLYWYRQTLGQGPEFLTYFQNEAQLEKSRLLSDRFSAERPKGSFSTLEIQRTEQGDSAMYLCASSVSYEQYFGPGTRLTVT.

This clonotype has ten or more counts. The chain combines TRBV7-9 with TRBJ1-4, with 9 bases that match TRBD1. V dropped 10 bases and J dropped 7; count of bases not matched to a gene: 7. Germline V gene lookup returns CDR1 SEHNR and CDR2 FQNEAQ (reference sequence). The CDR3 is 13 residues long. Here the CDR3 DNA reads TGTGCCATTTCACAGGGGGCGGCTGAAAAACTGTTTTTT. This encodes CAISQGAAEKLFF.

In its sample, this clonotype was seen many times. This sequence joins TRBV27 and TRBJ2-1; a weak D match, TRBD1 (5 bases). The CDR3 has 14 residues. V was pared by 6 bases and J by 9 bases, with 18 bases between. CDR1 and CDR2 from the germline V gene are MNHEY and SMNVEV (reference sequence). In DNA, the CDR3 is TGTGCCAGCAGCTGGGGTCTGTTGGGGCCTGAGCAGTTCTTC. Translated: CASSWGLLGPEQFF.

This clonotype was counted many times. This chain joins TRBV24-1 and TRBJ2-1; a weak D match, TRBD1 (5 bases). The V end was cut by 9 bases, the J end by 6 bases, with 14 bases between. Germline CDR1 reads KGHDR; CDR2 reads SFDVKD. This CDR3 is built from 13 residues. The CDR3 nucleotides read TGTGCCACCTCCCCAGGGCCCGCCAATGAGCAGTTCTTC. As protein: CATSPGPANEQFF.

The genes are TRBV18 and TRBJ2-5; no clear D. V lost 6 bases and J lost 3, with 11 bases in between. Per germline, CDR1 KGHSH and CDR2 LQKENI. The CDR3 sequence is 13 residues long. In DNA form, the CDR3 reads TGTGCCAGCTCGTCGAAGATGAAAGAGACCCAGTACTTC. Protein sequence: CASSSKMKETQYF.

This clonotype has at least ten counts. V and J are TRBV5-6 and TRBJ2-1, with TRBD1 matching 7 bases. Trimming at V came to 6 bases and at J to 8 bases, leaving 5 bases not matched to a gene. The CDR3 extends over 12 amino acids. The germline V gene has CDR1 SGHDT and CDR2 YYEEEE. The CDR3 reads CASTSTGDEQFF. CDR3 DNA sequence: TGTGCCAGCACCTCAACAGGGGATGAGCAGTTCTTC. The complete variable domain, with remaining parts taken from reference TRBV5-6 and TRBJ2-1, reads DAGVTQSPTHLIKTRGQQVTLRCSPKSGHDTVSWYQQALGQGPQFIFQYYEEEERQRGNFPDRFSGHQFPNYSSELNVNALLLGDSALYLCASTSTGDEQFFGPGTRLTVL.

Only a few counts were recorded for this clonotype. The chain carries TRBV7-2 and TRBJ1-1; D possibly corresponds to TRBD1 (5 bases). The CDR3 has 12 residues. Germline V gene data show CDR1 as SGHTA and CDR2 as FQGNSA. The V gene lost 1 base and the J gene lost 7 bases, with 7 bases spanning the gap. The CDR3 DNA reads TGTGCCAGCAGCTTAGGACAGCGTGAAGCTTTCTTT. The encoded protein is CASSLGQREAFF. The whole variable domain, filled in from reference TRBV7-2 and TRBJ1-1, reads GAGVSQSPSNKVTEKGKDVELRCDPISGHTALYWYRQSLGQGLEFLIYFQGNSAPDKSGLPSDRFSAERTGGSVSTLTIQRTQQEDSAVYLCASSLGQREAFFGQGTRLTVV.

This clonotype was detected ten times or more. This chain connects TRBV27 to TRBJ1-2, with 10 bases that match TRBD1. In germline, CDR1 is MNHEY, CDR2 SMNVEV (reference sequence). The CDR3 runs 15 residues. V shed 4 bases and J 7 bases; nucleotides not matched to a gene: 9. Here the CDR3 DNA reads TGTGCCAGCAGTTCTCTCGGGACAGGGGTTTCTGGCTACACCTTC. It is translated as CASSSLGTGVSGYTF.

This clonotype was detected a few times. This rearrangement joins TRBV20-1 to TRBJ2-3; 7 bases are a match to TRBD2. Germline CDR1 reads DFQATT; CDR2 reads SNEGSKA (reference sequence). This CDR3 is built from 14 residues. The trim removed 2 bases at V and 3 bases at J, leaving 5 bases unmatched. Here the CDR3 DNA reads TGCAGTGCTAGACCAGCGGGGCGGACAGATACGCAGTATTTT. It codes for CSARPAGRTDTQYF.

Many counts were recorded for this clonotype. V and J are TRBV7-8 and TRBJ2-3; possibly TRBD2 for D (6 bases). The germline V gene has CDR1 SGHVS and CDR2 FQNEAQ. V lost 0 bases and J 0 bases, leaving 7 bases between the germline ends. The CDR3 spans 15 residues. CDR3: CASSLAGTSTDTQYF. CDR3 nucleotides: TGTGCCAGCAGCTTAGCCGGGACTAGCACAGATACGCAGTATTTT.

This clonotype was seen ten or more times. In DNA form, the CDR3 reads TGTGCCAGCAGCCTAGAGGACAGGGGGCCCTACGAGCAGTACGTC. Amino acid sequence: CASSLEDRGPYEQYV. The chain links TRBV7-2 to TRBJ2-7, with 11 nucleotides matching TRBD1. The CDR3 has 15 residues. The germline CDR1 and CDR2 sequences are SGHTA and FQGNSA. V gave up 5 bases and J gave up 2 bases; unmatched junction bases: 5.

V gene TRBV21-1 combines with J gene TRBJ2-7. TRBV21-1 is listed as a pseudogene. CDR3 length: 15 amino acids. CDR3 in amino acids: CASSKGDLERYEQYV. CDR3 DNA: TGTGCCAGCAGCAAAGGGGATTTGGAGAGATACGAGCAGTACGTC.

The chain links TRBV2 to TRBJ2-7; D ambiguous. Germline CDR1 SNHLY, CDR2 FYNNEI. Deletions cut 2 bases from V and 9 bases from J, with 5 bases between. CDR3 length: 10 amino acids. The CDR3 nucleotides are TGTGCCAGCAGTGAATTTCGGCAGTACGTC. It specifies CASSEFRQYV.

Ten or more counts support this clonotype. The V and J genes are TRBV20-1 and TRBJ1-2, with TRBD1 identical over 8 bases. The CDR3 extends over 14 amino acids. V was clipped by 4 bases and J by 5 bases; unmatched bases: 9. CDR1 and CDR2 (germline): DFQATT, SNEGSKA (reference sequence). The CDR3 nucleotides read TGCAGTGCTACCGGCCAGGGGGCGGGGTATGGCTACACCTTC. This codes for CSATGQGAGYGYTF.

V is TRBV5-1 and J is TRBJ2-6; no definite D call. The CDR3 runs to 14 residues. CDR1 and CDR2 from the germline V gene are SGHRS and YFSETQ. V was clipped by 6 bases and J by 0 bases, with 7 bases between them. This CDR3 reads CASMATSGANVLTF. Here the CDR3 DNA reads TGCGCCAGCATGGCGACCTCTGGGGCCAACGTCCTGACTTTC.

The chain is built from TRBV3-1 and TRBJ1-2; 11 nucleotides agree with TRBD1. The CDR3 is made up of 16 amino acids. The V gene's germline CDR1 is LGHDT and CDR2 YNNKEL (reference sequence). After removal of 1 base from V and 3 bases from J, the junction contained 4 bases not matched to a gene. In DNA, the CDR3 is TGTGCCAGCAGCCAAGTGGGGGGACAGGGGGACTATGGCTACACCTTC. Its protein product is CASSQVGGQGDYGYTF.